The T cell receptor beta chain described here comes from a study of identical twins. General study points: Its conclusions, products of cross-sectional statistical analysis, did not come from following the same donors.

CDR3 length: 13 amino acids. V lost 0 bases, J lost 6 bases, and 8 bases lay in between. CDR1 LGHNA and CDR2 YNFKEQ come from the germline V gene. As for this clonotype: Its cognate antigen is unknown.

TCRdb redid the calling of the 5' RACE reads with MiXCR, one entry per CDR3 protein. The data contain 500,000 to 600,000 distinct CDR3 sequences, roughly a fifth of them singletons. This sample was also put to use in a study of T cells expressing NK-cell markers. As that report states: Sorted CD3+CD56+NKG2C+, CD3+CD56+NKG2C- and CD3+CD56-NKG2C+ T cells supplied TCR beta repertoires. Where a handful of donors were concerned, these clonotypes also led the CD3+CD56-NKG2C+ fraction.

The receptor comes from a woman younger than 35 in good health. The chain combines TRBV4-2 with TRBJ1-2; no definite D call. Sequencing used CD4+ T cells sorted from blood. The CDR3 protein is CASSQDPDDGYTF. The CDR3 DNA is TGTGCCAGCAGCCAAGACCCAGACGATGGCTACACCTTC.